The next 9 T cell receptor beta chains were all read from a single sample in a study of CD8 T cells in ankylosing spondylitis. Study results and limitations: One TCR beta motif, made up of 7 or 8 highly homologous variants, appeared characteristic of ankylosing spondylitis blood.

Antigens of these TCRs are unknown. One entry per CDR3 protein, called by TCRdb with MiXCR from the 5' RACE reads. The sample has around 430,000 distinct CDR3 sequences; roughly 18% are singletons. Specimen: blood, either unsorted or a sorted T cell fraction (not recorded which). Every receptor here comes from a male donor with ankylosing spondylitis.

This chain joins TRBV6-2 or TRBV6-3 and TRBJ2-3; D is unclear. The V end lost 6 bases, the J end lost 2 bases, and 12 bases lay between the germline ends. The length of the CDR3 is 14 residues. The germline V gene has CDR1 MNHEY and CDR2 SVGEGT. CDR3 loop: CASRMAATTDTQYF. CDR3 nucleotides: TGTGCCAGCAGGATGGCGGCAACCACAGATACGCAGTATTTT.

V usage is TRBV14 and J usage is TRBJ2-4; TRBD1 might be the D (5 bases). This CDR3 has 15 amino acids. The V and J ends lost 4 bases and 1 base respectively, with 11 bases between them. From germline, CDR1 is SGHDN and CDR2 FVKESK. The CDR3 is CASSPLDTAKNIQYF. CDR3 nucleotides: TGTGCCAGCAGCCCACTGGACACGGCCAAAAACATTCAGTACTTC. Filled out from reference TRBV14 and TRBJ2-4, the complete variable domain reads EAGVTQFPSHSVIEKGQTVTLRCDPISGHDNLYWYRRVMGKEIKFLLHFVKESKQDESGMPNNRFLAERTGGTYSTLKVQPAELEDSGVYFCASSPLDTAKNIQYFGAGTRLSVL.

The chain joins TRBV12-3 or TRBV12-4 to TRBJ2-1; D is undetermined. This CDR3 has 12 residues. V dropped 5 bases and J dropped 12 bases, with 14 bases sitting between them. CDR3 region: CASSLTAWPQFF. In nucleotides, the CDR3 is TGTGCCAGCAGTCTCACCGCGTGGCCGCAGTTCTTC.

This clonotype was detected a few times. The rearrangement uses TRBV9 and TRBJ1-6; the match to TRBD1 covers 7 bases. Trimming took 0 bases from V and 13 from J; bases not matched to a gene: 7. This CDR3 is 14 amino acids long. Germline V gene data show CDR1 as SGDLS and CDR2 as YYNGEE. CDR3 DNA sequence: TGTGCCAGCAGCGTAGGGGACAGCAAAACTCCCCTCCACTTT. Amino acids: CASSVGDSKTPLHF.

The table lists this clonotype with many counts. This chain links TRBV5-1 with TRBJ2-7; 7 nucleotides align to TRBD1. The germline V gene encodes CDR1 SGHRS and CDR2 YFSETQ. The V and J ends lost 3 bases and 5 bases, in that order; junction bases with no gene match: 5. This CDR3 spans 13 amino acids. The CDR3 bases are TGCGCCAGCAGCTCGAGGACAGGCAACGAGCAGTACTTC. This codes for CASSSRTGNEQYF.

This clonotype was picked up a small number of times. The chain employs TRBV6-2 or TRBV6-3 and TRBJ2-7; D is unclear. This CDR3 has 11 amino acids. The germline CDR1 and CDR2 sequences are MNHEY and SVGEGT. V lost 7 bases and J 2 bases, leaving 6 bases between the germline ends. The CDR3 DNA sequence: TGTGCCAGCAAAACTACCTACGAGCAGTACTTC. Amino acid sequence: CASKTTYEQYF.

This chain joins TRBV20-1 and TRBJ2-7; D may match TRBD1 or TRBD2 (6 bases each). From germline, CDR1 is DFQATT and CDR2 SNEGSKA (reference sequence). This CDR3 has 13 amino acids. V gave up 3 bases and J gave up 6 bases, with 15 bases separating them. The CDR3 nucleotides read TGCAGTGCTAGTAAGTTCCGGGGGCGCGAGCAGTACTTC. Translation: CSASKFRGREQYF.

V and J are TRBV10-3 and TRBJ2-7, with 7 nucleotides matching TRBD1. CDR1 and CDR2 from the germline V gene are ENHRY and SYGVKD. The CDR3 runs 13 residues. V shed 4 bases and J 4 bases; nucleotides not matched to a gene: 4. DNA of the CDR3: TGTGCCATCAGTGCAGGGGGAGATTACGAGCAGTACTTC. Its protein product is CAISAGGDYEQYF.

This clonotype was found a few times. The chain carries TRBV20-1 and TRBJ1-1; D gene uncertain. CDR1 is DFQATT and CDR2 is SNEGSKA in the germline V gene (reference sequence). Deletions cut 6 bases from V and 1 base from J, with 9 bases between. This CDR3 is built from 12 residues. CDR3 protein: CSAIGSNTEAFF. CDR3 coding DNA: TGCAGTGCAATCGGGTCGAACACTGAAGCTTTCTTT.